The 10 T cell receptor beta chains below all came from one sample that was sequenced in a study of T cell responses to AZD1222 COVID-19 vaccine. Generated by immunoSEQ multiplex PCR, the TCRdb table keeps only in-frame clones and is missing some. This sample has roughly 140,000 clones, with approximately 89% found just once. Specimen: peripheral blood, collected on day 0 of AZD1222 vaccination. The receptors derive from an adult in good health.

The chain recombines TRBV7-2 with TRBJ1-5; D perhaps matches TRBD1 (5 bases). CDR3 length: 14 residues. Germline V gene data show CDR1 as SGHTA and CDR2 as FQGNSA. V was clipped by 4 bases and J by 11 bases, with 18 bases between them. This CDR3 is CASSSMGLSEAQHF. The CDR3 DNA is TGTGCCAGCAGCTCCATGGGACTTTCCGAGGCCCAGCATTTT. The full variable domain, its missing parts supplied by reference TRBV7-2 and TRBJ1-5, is GAGVSQSPSNKVTEKGKDVELRCDPISGHTALYWYRQSLGQGLEFLIYFQGNSAPDKSGLPSDRFSAERTGGSVSTLTIQRTQQEDSAVYLCASSSMGLSEAQHFGDGTRLSIL.

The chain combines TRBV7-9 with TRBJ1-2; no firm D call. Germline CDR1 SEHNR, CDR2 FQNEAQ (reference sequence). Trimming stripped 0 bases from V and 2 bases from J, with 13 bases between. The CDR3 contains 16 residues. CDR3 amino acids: CASSLAPPTPNYGYTF. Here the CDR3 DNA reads TGTGCCAGCAGCTTAGCCCCCCCTACACCGAACTATGGCTACACCTTC.

CDR3 sequence: CSVQKQGPNEKLFF. The CDR3 DNA reads as TGCAGCGTTCAAAAACAGGGCCCTAATGAAAAACTGTTTTTT. V gene TRBV29-1 combines with J gene TRBJ1-4; tentatively, D is TRBD1 (6 bases). This CDR3 is built from 14 residues. V lost 5 bases, J lost 3 bases, and 13 bases lay in between. The germline V gene encodes CDR1 SQVTM and CDR2 ANQGSEA.

CDR3 protein: CAWRASGGAYGADTQYF. The CDR3 DNA follows: TGTGCCTGGAGAGCTAGCGGGGGGGCATATGGCGCAGATACGCAGTATTTT. V gene TRBV30 combines with J gene TRBJ2-3; TRBD2 matches 12 bases. The CDR3 extends over 17 amino acids. CDR1 GTSNPN and CDR2 SVGIG come from the germline V gene (reference sequence). With 3 bases clipped from V and 4 bases from J, the junction kept 11 bases outside the gene matches.

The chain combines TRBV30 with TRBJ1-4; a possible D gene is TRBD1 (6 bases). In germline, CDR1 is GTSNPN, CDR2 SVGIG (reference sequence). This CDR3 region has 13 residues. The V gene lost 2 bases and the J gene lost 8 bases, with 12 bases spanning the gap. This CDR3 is CAWSTGLGEKLFF. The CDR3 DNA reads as TGTGCCTGGAGTACAGGGTTAGGGGAAAAACTGTTTTTT.

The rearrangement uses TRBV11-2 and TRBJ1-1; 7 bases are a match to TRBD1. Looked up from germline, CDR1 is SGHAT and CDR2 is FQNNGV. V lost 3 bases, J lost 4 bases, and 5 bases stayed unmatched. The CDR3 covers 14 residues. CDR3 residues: CASSFLQGGTEAFF. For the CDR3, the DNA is TGTGCCAGCAGCTTCCTGCAGGGGGGCACTGAAGCTTTCTTT.

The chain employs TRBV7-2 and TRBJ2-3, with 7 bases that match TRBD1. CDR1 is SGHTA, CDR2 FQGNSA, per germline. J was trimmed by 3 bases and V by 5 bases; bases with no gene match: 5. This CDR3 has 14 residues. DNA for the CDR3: TGTGCCAGCAGCATGGACAGGCGGACAGATACGCAGTATTTT. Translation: CASSMDRRTDTQYF. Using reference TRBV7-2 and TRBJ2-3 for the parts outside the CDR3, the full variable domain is GAGVSQSPSNKVTEKGKDVELRCDPISGHTALYWYRQSLGQGLEFLIYFQGNSAPDKSGLPSDRFSAERTGGSVSTLTIQRTQQEDSAVYLCASSMDRRTDTQYFGPGTRLTVL.

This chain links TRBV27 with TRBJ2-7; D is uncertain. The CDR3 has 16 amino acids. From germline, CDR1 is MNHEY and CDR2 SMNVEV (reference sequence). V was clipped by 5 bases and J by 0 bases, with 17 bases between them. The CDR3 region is CASSPTFRVVSYEQYF. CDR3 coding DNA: TGTGCCAGCAGTCCGACCTTCCGGGTTGTCTCCTACGAGCAGTACTTC.

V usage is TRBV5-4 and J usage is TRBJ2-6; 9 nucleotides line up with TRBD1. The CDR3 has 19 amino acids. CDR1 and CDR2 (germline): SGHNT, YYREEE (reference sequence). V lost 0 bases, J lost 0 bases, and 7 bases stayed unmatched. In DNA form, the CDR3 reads TGTGCCAGCAGCTTGGACCCGACAGGGGGGTACTCTGGGGCCAACGTCCTGACTTTC. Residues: CASSLDPTGGYSGANVLTF.

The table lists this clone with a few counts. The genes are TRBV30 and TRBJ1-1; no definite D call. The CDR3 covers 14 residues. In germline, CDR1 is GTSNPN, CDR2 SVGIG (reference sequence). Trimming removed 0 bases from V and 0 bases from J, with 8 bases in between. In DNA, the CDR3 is TGTGCCTGGAGTGTAGGTTCTGTGAACACTGAAGCTTTCTTT. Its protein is CAWSVGSVNTEAFF.